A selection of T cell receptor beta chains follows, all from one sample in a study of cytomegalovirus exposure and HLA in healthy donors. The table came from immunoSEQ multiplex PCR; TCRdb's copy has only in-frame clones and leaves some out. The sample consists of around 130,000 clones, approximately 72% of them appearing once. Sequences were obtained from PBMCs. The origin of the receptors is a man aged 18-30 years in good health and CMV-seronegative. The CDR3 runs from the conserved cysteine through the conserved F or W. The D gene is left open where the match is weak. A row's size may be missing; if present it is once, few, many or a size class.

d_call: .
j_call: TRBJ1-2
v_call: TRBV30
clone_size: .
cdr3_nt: TGTGCCTGGAGTTCCGAGGGCGGCCGGGGGGCCTATGGCTACACCTTC
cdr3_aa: CAWSSEGGRGAYGYTF

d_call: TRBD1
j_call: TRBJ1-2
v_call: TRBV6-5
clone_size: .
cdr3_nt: TGTGCCAGCAGTAAATTAACGACAGGGCCCCTGGGCTACACCTTC
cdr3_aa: CASSKLTTGPLGYTF

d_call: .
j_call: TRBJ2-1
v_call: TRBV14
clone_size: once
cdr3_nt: TGTGCCAGCAGCCAAGATGCAGTCTACAATGAGCAGTTCTTC
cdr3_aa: CASSQDAVYNEQFF

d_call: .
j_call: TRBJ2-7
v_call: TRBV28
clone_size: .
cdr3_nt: TGTGCCAGCAGTCCTCCGGGACTGCCCTACGAGCAGTACTTC
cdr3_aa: CASSPPGLPYEQYF

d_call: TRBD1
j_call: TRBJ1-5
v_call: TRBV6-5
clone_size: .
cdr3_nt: TGTGCCAGTTTAACAGGGGGGGACAGGGCCCAGCATTTT
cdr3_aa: CASLTGGDRAQHF

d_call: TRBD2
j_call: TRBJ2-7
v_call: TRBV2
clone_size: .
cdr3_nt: TGTGCCAGTCATAGCGGGGCCCCCTACGAGCAGTACTTC
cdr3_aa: CASHSGAPYEQYF

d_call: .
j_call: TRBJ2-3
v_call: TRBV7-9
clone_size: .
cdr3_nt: TGTGCCAGCAGCCGAACGCAGGGATCCCCAGCTAGCACAGATACGCAGTATTTT
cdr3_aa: CASSRTQGSPASTDTQYF

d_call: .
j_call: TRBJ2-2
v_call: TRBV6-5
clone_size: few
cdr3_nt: TGTGCCAGCAGCCCAAAAAGCCCAGGGGCCGGGGAGCTGTTTTTT
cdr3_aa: CASSPKSPGAGELFF

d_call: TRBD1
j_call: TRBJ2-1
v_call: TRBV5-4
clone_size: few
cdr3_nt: TGTGCCAGCAGCCTACAGGGGAATTTCGGCAATGAGCAGTTCTTC
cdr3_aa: CASSLQGNFGNEQFF

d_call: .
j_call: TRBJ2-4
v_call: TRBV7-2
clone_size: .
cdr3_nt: TGTGCCAGCAGCACTTACTCTCCCAAAAACATTCAGTACTTC
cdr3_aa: CASSTYSPKNIQYF

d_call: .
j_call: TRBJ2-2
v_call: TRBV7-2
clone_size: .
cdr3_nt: TGTGCCAGCAGCTTAGAGCGAACGAACACCGGGGAGCTGTTTTTT
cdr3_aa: CASSLERTNTGELFF

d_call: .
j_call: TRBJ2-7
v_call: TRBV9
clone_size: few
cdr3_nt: TGTGCCAGCAGCTTCCACTACGAGCAGTACTTC
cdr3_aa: CASSFHYEQYF

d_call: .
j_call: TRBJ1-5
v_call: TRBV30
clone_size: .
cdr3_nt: TGTGCCTGGGGAACGGGGCAGGGAGGTCAGCCCCAGCATTTT
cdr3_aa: CAWGTGQGGQPQHF

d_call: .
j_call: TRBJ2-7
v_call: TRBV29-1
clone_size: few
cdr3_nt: TGCAGCGTTGAAGATGGGGGCAGGGGGGACGAGCAGTACTTC
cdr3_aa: CSVEDGGRGDEQYF

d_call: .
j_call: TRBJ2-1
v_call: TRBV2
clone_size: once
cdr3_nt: TGTGCCAGCAGTGGACATCCGAGCTCCTACAATGAGCAGTTCTTC
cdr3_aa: CASSGHPSSYNEQFF

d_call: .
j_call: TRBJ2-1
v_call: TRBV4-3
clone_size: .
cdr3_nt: TGCGCCAGCAGCCAAGATGCGGGATCCTACAATGAGCAGTTCTTC
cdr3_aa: CASSQDAGSYNEQFF

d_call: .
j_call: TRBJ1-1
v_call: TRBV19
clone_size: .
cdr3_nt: TGTGCCAGTAGTCCAAAGAACATTTGGAACACTGAAGCTTTCTTT
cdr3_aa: CASSPKNIWNTEAFF

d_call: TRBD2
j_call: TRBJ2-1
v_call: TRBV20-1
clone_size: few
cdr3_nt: TGCAGTGCCCTCGGACTAGCGGAGCAGTTCTTC
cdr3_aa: CSALGLAEQFF

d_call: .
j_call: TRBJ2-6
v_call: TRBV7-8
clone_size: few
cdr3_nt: TGTGCCAGCAGCTTAGGTCGCGCGACTGGGGCCAACGTCCTGACTTTC
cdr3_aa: CASSLGRATGANVLTF

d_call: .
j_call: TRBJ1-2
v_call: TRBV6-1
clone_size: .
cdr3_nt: TGTGCCAGCATTAGTGGTTGGGGGGGCGATGAGGGCTACACCTTC
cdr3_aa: CASISGWGGDEGYTF

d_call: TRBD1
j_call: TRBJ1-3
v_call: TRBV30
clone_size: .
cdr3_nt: TGTGCCTGGAGTAGGACAGGGGGTGGAAACACCATATATTTT
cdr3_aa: CAWSRTGGGNTIYF

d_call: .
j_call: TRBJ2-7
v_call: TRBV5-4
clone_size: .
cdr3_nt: TGTGCCAGCAGTCTTCAACCGACTAGTACTACGATGCAGTACTTC
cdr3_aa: CASSLQPTSTTMQYF

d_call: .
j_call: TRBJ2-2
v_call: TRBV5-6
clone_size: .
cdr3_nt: TGTGCCAGCAGCTGGGTAGGGCGGGGCACCGGGGAGCTGTTTTTT
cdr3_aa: CASSWVGRGTGELFF

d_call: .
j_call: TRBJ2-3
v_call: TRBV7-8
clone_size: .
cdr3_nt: TGTGCCAGCAGCTTACAGGGTACAGATACGCAGTATTTT
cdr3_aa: CASSLQGTDTQYF

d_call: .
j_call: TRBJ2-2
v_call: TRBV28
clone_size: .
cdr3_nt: TGTGCCAGCTTACAGGGCTCATCCGGGGAGCTGTTTTTT
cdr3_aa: CASLQGSSGELFF

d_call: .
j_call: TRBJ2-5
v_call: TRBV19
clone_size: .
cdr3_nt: TGTGCCAGTAATTACGGGAGTGGAGAGACCCAGTACTTC
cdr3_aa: CASNYGSGETQYF

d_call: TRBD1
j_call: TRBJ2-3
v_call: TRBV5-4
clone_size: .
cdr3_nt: TGTGCCAGCAGCGTCGACAGGGCAACAGATACGCAGTATTTT
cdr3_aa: CASSVDRATDTQYF

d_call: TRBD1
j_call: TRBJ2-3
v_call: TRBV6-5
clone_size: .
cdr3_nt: TGTGCCAGCAGTTACCCCGGGACAGGGGGAGATACGCAGTATTTT
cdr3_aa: CASSYPGTGGDTQYF

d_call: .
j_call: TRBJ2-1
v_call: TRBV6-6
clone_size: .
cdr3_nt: TGTGCCTCTCTTCCCCCTAGCGAAGCCTACAATGAGCAGTTCTTC
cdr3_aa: CASLPPSEAYNEQFF

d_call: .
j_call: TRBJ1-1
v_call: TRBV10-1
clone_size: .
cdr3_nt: TGCGCCAGCAGGATGGGGGGGGGCACTGAAGCTTTCTTT
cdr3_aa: CASRMGGGTEAFF

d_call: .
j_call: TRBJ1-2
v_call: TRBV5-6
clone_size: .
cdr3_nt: TGTGCCAGCAGCATCCGGACAGAGCATGGCTACACCTTC
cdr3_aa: CASSIRTEHGYTF

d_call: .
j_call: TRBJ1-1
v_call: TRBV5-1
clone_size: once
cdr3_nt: TGCGCCAGCAGCCAAACGCCTTTAACTGGGACTGCTGGAGTGGCTTTCTTT
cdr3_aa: CASSQTPLTGTAGVAFF

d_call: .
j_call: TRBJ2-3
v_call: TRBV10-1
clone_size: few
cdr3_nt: TGCGCCAGCAGTGAGTCGCGGGGCACAGATACGCAGTATTTT
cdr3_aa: CASSESRGTDTQYF

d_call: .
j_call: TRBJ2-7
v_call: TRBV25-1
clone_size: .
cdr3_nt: TGTGCCAGCAGTGAGCGACAGGACTTCAACGAGCAGTACTTC
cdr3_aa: CASSERQDFNEQYF

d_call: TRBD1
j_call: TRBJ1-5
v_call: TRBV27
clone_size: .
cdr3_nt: TGTGCCAGCAGACCACAGGGGCTTCAGCCCCAGCATTTT
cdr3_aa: CASRPQGLQPQHF

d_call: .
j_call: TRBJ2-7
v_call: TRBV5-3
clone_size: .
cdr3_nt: TGTGCCAGAAAGCAGGGGCTAAATTACGAGCAGTACTTC
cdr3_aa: CARKQGLNYEQYF

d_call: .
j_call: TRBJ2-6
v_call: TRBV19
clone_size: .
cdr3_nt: TGTGCCAGTAGTCCTCCCGGGAACTCACTCTCTGGGGCCAACGTCCTGACTTTC
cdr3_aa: CASSPPGNSLSGANVLTF

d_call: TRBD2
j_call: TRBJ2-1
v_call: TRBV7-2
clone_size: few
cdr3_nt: TGTGCCAGCAGCTTAGGCACGGGGAGCAGCGGGGCCAATGAGCAGTTCTTC
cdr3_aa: CASSLGTGSSGANEQFF

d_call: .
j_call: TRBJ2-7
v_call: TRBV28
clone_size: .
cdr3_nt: TGTGCCAGCCGGAGGCACTACGAGCAGTACTTC
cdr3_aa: CASRRHYEQYF

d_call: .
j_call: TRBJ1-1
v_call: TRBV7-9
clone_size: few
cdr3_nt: TGTGCCAGCAGCCCCTTACAGGGAGGGAGAACTGAAGCTTTCTTT
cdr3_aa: CASSPLQGGRTEAFF

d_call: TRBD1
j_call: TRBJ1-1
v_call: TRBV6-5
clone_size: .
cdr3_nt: TGTGCCAGCAGCCCAAGGGACAGGGGGAACACTGAAGCTTTCTTT
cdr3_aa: CASSPRDRGNTEAFF

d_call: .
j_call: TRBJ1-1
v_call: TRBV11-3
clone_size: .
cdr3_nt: TGTGCCAGCAGCTTCCCCTGTTTGGCTTTGAACACTGAAGCTTTCTTT
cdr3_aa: CASSFPCLALNTEAFF

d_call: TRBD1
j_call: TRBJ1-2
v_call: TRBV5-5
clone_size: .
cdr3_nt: TGTGCCAGCAGTCCTAACAGGGGAGGCTACACCTTC
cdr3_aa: CASSPNRGGYTF

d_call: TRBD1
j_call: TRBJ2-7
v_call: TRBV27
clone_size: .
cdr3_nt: TGTGCCAGCAGGTCGATATCCGGGACAGTCTACGAGCAGTACTTC
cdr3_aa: CASRSISGTVYEQYF

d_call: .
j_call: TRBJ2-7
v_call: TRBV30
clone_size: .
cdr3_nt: TGTGCCTGGAGTTCGGGGTTAGTGACCTCCTACGAGCAGTACTTC
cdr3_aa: CAWSSGLVTSYEQYF

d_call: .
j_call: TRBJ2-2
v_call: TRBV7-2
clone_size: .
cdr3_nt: TGTGCCAGCAGCCCCCTGACTTCCCTTACCGGGGAGCTGTTTTTT
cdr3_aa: CASSPLTSLTGELFF

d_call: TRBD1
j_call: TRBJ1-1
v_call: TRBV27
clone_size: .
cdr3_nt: TGTGCCAGCAGTCGACCTTCAGGGGGGTCACACACTGAAGCTTTCTTT
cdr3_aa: CASSRPSGGSHTEAFF

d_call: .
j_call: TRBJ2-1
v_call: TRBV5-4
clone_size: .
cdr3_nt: TGTGCCAGCCCCTCAAAGAGGGAGAGCGGTGTGAATGAGCAGTTCTTC
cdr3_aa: CASPSKRESGVNEQFF

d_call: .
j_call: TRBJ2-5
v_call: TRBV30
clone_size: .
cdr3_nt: TGTGCCTGGGGGAGGCTGTACCAAGAGACCCAGTACTTC
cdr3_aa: CAWGRLYQETQYF

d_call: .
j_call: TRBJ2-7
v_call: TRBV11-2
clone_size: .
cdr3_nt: TGTGCCAGCAGCTTAGCAGGGTTCGAGCAGTACTTC
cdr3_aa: CASSLAGFEQYF

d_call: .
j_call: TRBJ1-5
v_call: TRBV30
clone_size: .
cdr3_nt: TGTGCCTGGAGTCCCGGGTTTGGTCAGCCCCAGCATTTT
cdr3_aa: CAWSPGFGQPQHF

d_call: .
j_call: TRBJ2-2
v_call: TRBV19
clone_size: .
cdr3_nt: TGTGCCAGTAGTCCTGGGAGCGCGAACACCGGGGAGCTGTTTTTT
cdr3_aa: CASSPGSANTGELFF

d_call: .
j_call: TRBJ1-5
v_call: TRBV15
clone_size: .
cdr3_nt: TGTGCCACCAGCAGTGGGGGGGTGGGTCAGCCCCAGCATTTT
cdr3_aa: CATSSGGVGQPQHF